This TCR beta chain was recorded in a study of T cells in Graves' hyperthyroidism and ophthalmopathy (dated by TCRdb to about 2019). Looking at the study overall: Peripheral blood was sampled at the time of initial diagnosis, prior to any treatment. A discovery cohort of roughly 96 patients, roughly 45 with Graves' ophthalmopathy and about 58 with stable Graves' hyperthyroidism, was used to find distinguishing TCR V-J signatures. Prospective prediction of ophthalmopathy was tested in an independent validation cohort consisting of 18 to 20 hyperthyroidism patients and about 17 patients who later progressed to ophthalmopathy. The approximately 98 discovery patients were randomly divided into training and test sets at a 7:3 ratio. Thyroid tissue and blood T-cell repertoires from six Graves' hyperthyroidism patients were also compared in the study. Once sampling was done, hyperthyroidism patients were given methimazole at a starting dose of 30 mg daily, whereas ophthalmopathy patients were given high-dose intravenous methylprednisolone. TCR Vbeta CDR3 sequencing of around 130 peripheral blood samples (over 40 ophthalmopathy, 70 to 85 hyperthyroidism and 17 progressor patients) is reported in the paper.

Stable Graves' hyperthyroidism was defined as no progression to ophthalmopathy during 18 months of follow-up. Hyperthyroidism patients were newly diagnosed, had a disease duration of under 2 months, and were aged 18 to 65 years. Patients with uncontrolled infections, other autoimmune diseases, pregnancy or lactation were excluded. Diagnoses were established on the basis of clinical symptoms, serum thyroxine and TRAb, thyroid ultrasound, and orbital computed tomography. PBMCs were isolated from around 10 ml of fresh peripheral blood by Ficoll-Paque density gradient centrifugation. Total RNA was extracted using Trizol reagent, and RNA quality was assessed on an Agilent 2100 Bioanalyzer. General conclusions and limits of the study: A 13 V-J signature model separated ophthalmopathy from stable hyperthyroidism, with roughly 88% sensitivity and about 81% specificity in cross-validation and 80%/75% in testing. In validation, progression to ophthalmopathy was predicted by the model with more than 65% sensitivity and roughly 76% specificity, a median of about 6 months before onset. Blood samples also contained most of the expanded thyroid clonotypes (frequency above 0.001), which suggests that blood repertoires may reflect thyroid immune responses. No statistical method was used to fix the sample size in advance, and group allocation was not hidden from the investigators.

CDR1 and CDR2 (SGHVS, FNYEAQ) derive from the germline V gene. The CDR3 runs 12 amino acids, cysteine and phenylalanine included. The entry retains the CDR3 DNA only, 36 bases that are in frame from base 1. Worth noting for this clonotype: This receptor's antigen is unknown. At one boundary the junction diverges from the germline segment, which might be a read error.

The TCR beta CDR3 regions were amplified from the RNA transcripts. For the first round of RT-PCR on the TCR CDR3, the HTBI primer set was used together with the Qiagen OneStep RT-PCR kit. Libraries were constructed in a second round of multiplex PCR, after which size selection and purification were performed. Sequencing of the libraries was done on an Illumina HiSeq2000 using paired-end 100 bp reads. Per the source publication's procedure: SOAPnuke was used to process the raw data, removing reads that contained adapters or uncalled bases, had a mean Phred below 15, or lacked an exact match to the constant primer or identifier. COPE v1.2.5 was used to merge the high-quality paired reads, and each unique nucleotide sequence was defined as a clonotype. Clonotypes were aligned to IMGT TRBV, TRBD and TRBJ reference segments using MiTCR v1.1. The analysis was restricted to V-J combinations with a frequency above 0.0001, which together covered 98% to 99.2% of the repertoires. A TCS score was defined as the ratio between F50 (clonal expansion) and ExV (chaos), using BLOSUM62-based TCRdist between CDR3 peptides within each V-J. Welch's t-statistics and random forest reduced fewer than 550 V-J features to under 15, which were used in a naive Bayes classifier (R e1071). TCRdb ran its own pipeline on the public reads, namely fastp trimming at Q25 and MiXCR clone calling, and kept in-frame beta chains. Every distinct CDR3 protein forms one entry, paired with its most common genes and DNA. These V and J calls are TCRdb output, not the study's own analysis. The sample records 300,000 to 450,000 distinct CDR3 sequences, under 15% of which are singletons. The ten largest clones take up around a third of the sample.

The chain joins TRBV7-6 to TRBJ2-5; the D gene is tentatively TRBD1 or TRBD2, each matching 5 bases. The receptor was derived from a woman between 25 and 40 years old with Graves' hyperthyroidism. Sequencing was done on a sample of blood. The CDR3: CASSLELGPISF. The DNA sequence is as follows: TGTGCCAGCAGCTTAGAGTTGGGACCCATATCCTTC. Supplemented by the reference TRBV7-6 and TRBJ2-5 proteins around the CDR3, the complete variable domain is GAGVSQSPRYKVTKRGQDVALRCDPISGHVSLYWYRQALGQGPEFLTYFNYEAQQDKSGLPNDRFSAERPEGSISTLTIQRTEQRDSAMYRCASSLELGPISFGPGTRLLVL.